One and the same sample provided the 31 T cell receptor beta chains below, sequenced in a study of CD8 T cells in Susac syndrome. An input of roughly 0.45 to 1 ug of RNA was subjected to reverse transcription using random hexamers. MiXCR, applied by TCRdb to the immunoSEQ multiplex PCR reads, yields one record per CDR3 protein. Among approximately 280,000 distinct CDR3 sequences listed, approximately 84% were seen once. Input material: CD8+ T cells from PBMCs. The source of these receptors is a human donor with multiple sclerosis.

The CDR3 here is CASSLSGSFDEQYF. CDR3 in DNA: TGTGCCAGCAGTTTGAGCGGGAGTTTCGACGAGCAGTACTTC. This chain connects TRBV27 to TRBJ2-7; TRBD2 agrees at 8 bases. Germline CDR1 and CDR2: MNHEY and SMNVEV (reference sequence). The CDR3 is made up of 14 amino acids. The junction had 6 bases not matched to a gene; V was cut back by 3 bases and J by 5 bases.

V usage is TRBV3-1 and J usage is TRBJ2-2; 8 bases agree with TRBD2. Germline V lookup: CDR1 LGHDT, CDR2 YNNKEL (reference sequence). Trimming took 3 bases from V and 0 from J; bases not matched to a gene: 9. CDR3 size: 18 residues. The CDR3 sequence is CASSHIELADANTGELFF. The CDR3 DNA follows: TGTGCCAGCAGCCACATCGAACTAGCGGACGCGAACACCGGGGAGCTGTTTTTT.

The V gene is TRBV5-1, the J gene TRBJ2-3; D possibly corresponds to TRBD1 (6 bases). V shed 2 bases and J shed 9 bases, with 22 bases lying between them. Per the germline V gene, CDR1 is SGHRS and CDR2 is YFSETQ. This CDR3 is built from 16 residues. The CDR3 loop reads CASSFDPGERPETQYF. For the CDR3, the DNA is TGCGCCAGCAGCTTTGACCCAGGGGAAAGGCCTGAGACGCAGTATTTT.

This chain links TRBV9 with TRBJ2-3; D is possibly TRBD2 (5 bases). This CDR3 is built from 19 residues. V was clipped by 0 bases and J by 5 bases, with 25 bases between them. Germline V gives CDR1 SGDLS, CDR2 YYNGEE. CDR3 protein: CASSVDVGNGSPLGDTQYF. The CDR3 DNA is TGTGCCAGCAGCGTAGATGTCGGGAATGGCAGCCCTTTGGGAGATACGCAGTATTTT.

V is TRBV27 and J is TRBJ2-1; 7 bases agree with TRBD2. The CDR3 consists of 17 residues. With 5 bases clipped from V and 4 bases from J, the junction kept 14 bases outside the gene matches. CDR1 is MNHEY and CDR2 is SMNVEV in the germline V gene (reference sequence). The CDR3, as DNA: TGTGCCAGCAGTACCCTCCTACTAGCGTCTTCGTACAATGAGCAGTTCTTC. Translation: CASSTLLLASSYNEQFF.

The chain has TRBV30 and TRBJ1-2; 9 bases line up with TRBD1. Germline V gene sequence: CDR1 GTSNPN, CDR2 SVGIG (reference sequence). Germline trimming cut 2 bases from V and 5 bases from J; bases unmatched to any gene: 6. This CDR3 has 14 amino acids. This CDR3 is CAWSSSGTGYGYTF. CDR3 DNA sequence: TGTGCCTGGAGTTCATCCGGGACAGGGTATGGCTACACCTTC.

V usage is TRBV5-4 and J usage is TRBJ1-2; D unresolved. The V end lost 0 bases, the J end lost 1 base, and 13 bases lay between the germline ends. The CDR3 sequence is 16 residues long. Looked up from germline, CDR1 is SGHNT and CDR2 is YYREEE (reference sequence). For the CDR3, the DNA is TGTGCCAGCAGCTTGGAGTCCAGTGGGGTTAACTATGGCTACACCTTC. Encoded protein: CASSLESSGVNYGYTF. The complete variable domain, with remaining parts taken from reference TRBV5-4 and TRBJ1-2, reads ETGVTQSPTHLIKTRGQQVTLRCSSQSGHNTVSWYQQALGQGPQFIFQYYREEENGRGNFPPRFSGLQFPNYSSELNVNALELDDSALYLCASSLESSGVNYGYTFGSGTRLTVV.

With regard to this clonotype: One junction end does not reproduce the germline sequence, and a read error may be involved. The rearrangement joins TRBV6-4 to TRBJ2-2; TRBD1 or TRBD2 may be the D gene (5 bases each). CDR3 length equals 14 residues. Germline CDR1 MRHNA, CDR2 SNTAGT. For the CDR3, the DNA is TGTGCCAGCAGTGACTCGATTGGGGCCGGGGAGCTGTCTTTT. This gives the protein CASSDSIGAGELSF.

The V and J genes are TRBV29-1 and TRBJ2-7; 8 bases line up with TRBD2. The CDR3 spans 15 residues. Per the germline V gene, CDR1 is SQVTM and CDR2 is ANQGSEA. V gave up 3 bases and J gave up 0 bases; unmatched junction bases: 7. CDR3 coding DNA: TGCAGCGTTGACCTTAGCGGGATTAGCTCCTACGAGCAGTACTTC. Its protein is CSVDLSGISSYEQYF.

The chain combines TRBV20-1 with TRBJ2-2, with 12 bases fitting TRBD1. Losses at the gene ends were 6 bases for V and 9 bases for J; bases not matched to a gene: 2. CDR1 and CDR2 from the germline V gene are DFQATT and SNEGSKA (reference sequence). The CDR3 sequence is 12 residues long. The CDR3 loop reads CSARDRGRELFF. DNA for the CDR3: TGCAGTGCGCGGGACAGGGGGCGGGAGCTGTTTTTT.

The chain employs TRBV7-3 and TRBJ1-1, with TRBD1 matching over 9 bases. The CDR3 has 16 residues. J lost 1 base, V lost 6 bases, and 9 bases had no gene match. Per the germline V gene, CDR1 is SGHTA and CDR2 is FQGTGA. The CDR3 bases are TGTGCCAGCAGTTTTACTTGGGACAGGGAGAACACTGAAGCTTTCTTT. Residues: CASSFTWDRENTEAFF.

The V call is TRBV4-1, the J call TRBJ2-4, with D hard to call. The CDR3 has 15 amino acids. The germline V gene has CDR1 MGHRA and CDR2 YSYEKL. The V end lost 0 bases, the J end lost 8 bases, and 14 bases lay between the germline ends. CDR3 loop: CASSQEEASRDIQYF. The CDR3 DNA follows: TGCGCCAGCAGCCAAGAAGAGGCCTCCCGAGACATTCAGTACTTC.

The CDR3 DNA is TGTGCCAGCAGCCGAGGGGTACGTGAAGCTTTCTTT. This encodes CASSRGVREAFF. The genes are TRBV11-2 and TRBJ1-1; possibly TRBD1 for D (5 bases). The ends were cut back, 5 bases at V and 7 bases at J, with 11 bases in the middle. The CDR3 has 12 amino acids. From germline, CDR1 is SGHAT and CDR2 FQNNGV.

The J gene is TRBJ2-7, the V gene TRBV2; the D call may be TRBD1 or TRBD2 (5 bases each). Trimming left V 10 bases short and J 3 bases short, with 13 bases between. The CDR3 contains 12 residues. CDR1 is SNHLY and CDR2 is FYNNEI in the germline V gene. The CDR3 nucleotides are TGTGCCACCAGGGACCGAGTCTACGAGCAGTACTTC. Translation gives CATRDRVYEQYF.

The DNA for the CDR3 is TGTGCCATCAGTCTCAGGGGAGTAAACGAGCAGTACTTC. Translating it yields CAISLRGVNEQYF. The chain links TRBV10-3 to TRBJ2-7; possible D gene TRBD1, 6 bases. The CDR3 sequence is 13 residues long. Germline V lookup: CDR1 ENHRY, CDR2 SYGVKD. Trimming removed 5 bases at V and 5 bases at J, with 13 bases between.

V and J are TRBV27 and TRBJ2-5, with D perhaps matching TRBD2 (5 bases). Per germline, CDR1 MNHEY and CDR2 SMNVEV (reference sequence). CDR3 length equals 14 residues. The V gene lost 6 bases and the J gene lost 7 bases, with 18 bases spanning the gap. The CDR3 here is CASSPHPLGGTQYF. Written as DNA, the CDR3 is TGTGCCAGCAGCCCTCACCCACTAGGCGGGACCCAGTACTTC.

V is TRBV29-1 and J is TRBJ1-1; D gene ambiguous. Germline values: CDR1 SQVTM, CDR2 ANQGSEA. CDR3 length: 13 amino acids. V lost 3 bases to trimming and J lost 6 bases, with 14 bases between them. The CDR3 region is CSVDFRSAAEAFF. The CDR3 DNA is TGCAGCGTTGATTTTCGGAGTGCTGCTGAAGCTTTCTTT.

The CDR3 sequence: CATSDAAPGIAGELFF. CDR3 bases: TGTGCCACCAGTGATGCCGCGCCGGGAATCGCCGGGGAGCTGTTTTTT. The V call is TRBV24-1, the J call TRBJ2-2, with D possibly TRBD2 on 5 matching bases. Germline V gene data show CDR1 as KGHDR and CDR2 as SFDVKD. V dropped 3 bases and J dropped 6 bases, with 16 bases sitting between them. The CDR3 covers 16 residues.

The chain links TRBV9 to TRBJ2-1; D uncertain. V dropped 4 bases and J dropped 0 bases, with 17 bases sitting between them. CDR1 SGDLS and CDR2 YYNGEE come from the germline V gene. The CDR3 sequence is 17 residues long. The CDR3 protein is CASSPRLAESSYNEQFF. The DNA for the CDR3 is TGTGCCAGCAGCCCCCGGTTGGCGGAAAGCTCCTACAATGAGCAGTTCTTC. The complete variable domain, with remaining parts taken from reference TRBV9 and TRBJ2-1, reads DSGVTQTPKHLITATGQRVTLRCSPRSGDLSVYWYQQSLDQGLQFLIQYYNGEERAKGNILERFSAQQFPDLHSELNLSSLELGDSALYFCASSPRLAESSYNEQFFGPGTRLTVL.

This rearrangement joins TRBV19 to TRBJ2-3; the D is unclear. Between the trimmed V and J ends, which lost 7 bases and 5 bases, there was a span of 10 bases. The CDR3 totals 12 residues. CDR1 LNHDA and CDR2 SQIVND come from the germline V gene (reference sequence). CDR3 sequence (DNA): TGTGCCAGTACTAATCAAGGAGATACGCAGTATTTT. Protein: CASTNQGDTQYF.

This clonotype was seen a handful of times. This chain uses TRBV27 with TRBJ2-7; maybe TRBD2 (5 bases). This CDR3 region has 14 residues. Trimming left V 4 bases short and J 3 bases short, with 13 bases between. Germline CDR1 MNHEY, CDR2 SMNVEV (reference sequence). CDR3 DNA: TGTGCCAGCAGTTCGAGTGGGAGCTTCTACGAGCAGTACTTC. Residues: CASSSSGSFYEQYF.

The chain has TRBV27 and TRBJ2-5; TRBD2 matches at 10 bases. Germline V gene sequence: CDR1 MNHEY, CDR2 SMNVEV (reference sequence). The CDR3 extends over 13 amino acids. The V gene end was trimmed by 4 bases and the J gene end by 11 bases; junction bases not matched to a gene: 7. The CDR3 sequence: CASSSRLAGSQYF. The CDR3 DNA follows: TGTGCCAGCAGTTCGAGACTAGCGGGCTCACAGTACTTC.

The chain's CDR3 is CASSQERKLFF. DNA for the CDR3: TGTGCCAGCAGCCAAGAGAGGAAACTGTTTTTT. The chain recombines TRBV7-9 with TRBJ1-4; no definite D call. This CDR3 contains 11 residues. V dropped 5 bases and J dropped 11 bases, with 9 bases sitting between them. Germline-derived CDR1 and CDR2 are SEHNR and FQNEAQ (reference sequence).

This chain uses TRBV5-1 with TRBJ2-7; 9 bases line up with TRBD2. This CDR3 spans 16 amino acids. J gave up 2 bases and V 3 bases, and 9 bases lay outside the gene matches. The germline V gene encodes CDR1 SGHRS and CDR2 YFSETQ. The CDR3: CASSSVLAGPTYEQYF. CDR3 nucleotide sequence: TGCGCCAGCAGCTCAGTTCTAGCGGGACCCACCTACGAGCAGTACTTC. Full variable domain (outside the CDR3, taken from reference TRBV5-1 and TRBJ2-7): KAGVTQTPRYLIKTRGQQVTLSCSPISGHRSVSWYQQTPGQGLQFLFEYFSETQRNKGNFPGRFSGRQFSNSRSEMNVSTLELGDSALYLCASSSVLAGPTYEQYFGPGTRLTVT.

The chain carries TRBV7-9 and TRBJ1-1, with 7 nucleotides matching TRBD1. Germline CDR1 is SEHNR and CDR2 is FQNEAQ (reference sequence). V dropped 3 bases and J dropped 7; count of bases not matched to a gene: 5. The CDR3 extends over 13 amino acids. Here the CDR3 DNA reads TGTGCCAGCAGCTTTGGCAGGGGGGATGAAGCTTTCTTT. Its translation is CASSFGRGDEAFF.

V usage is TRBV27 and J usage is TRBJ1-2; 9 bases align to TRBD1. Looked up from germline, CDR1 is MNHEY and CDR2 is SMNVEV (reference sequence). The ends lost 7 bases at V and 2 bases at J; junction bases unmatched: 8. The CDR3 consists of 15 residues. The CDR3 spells CASKSTGGVNYGYTF. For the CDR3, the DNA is TGTGCCAGCAAGTCCACAGGGGGCGTGAACTATGGCTACACCTTC.

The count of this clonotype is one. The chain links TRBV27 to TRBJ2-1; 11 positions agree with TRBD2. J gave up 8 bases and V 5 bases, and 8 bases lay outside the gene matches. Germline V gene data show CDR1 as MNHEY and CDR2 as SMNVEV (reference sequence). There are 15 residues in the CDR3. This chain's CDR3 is CASSLAGGRGDEQFF. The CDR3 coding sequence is TGTGCCAGCAGTCTAGCGGGAGGAAGGGGTGATGAGCAGTTCTTC.

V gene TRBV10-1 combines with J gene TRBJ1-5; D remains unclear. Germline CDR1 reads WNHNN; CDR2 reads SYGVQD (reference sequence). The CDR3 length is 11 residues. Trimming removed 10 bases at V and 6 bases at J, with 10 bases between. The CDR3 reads CATRSGQPQHF. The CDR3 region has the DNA TGCGCCACCCGTTCCGGTCAGCCCCAGCATTTT.

The CDR3 loop is CASSLVAGVTEAFF. DNA of the CDR3: TGTGCCAGCAGTTTAGTCGCAGGGGTTACTGAAGCTTTCTTT. The rearrangement joins TRBV28 to TRBJ1-1, with D tentatively TRBD1 (6 bases). The CDR3 extends over 14 amino acids. Germline V gene lookup returns CDR1 MDHEN and CDR2 SYDVKM. V was trimmed by 2 bases and J by 5 bases, leaving 12 bases between them.

The CDR3 DNA sequence: TGCAGCGTTGATCCTAGAAGACAGGGGGTCCCAGATACGCAGTATTTT. It codes for CSVDPRRQGVPDTQYF. The chain couples TRBV29-1 to TRBJ2-3; 9 positions match TRBD1. The CDR3 spans 16 residues. Germline CDR1 is SQVTM and CDR2 is ANQGSEA. The ends lost 3 bases at V and 4 bases at J; junction bases unmatched: 11.

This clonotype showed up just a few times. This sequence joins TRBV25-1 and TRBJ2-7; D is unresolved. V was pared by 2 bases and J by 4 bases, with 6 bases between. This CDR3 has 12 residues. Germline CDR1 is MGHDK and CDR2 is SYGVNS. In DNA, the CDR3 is TGTGCCAGCAGTGAACTCGATTACGAGCAGTACTTC. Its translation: CASSELDYEQYF.